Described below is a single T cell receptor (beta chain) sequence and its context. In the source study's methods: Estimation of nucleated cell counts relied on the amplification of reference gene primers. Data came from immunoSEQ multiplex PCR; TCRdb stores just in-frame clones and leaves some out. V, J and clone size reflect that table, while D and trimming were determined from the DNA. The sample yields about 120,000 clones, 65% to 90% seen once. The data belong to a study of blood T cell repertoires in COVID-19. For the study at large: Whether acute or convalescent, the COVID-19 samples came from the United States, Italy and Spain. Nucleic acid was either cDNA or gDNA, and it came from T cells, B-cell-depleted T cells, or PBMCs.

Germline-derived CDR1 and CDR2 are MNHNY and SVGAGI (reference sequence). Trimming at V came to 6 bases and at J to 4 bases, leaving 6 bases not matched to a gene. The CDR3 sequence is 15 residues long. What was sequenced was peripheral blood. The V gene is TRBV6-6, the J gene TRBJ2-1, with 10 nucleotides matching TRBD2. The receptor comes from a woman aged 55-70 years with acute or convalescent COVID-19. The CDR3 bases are TGTGCCAGCAGCCAGGGAGCGGGGGGGTACAATGAGCAGTTCTTC. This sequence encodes CASSQGAGGYNEQFF.